This TCR beta chain came from a study of control samples from healthy donors and cancer patients. Measured with immunoSEQ multiplex PCR; TCRdb has only the in-frame clones, and not every one. The top ten hold 4.9% of the sample, which has about 150,000 clones, roughly 89% seen once. There are 15 residues in the CDR3. In germline, CDR1 is SGHAT, CDR2 FQDESV (reference sequence). With 7 bases clipped from V and 6 bases from J, the junction kept 10 bases outside the gene matches. This sequence originates from a young man in good health. The specimen sequenced was blood. V and J are TRBV11-1 and TRBJ2-1, with 9 bases lining up with TRBD1. CDR3 loop: CASTRQGEMFNEQFF. CDR3 coding DNA: TGTGCCAGCACCCGACAGGGGGAAATGTTCAATGAGCAGTTCTTC.